This T cell receptor beta chain was obtained from a study of shared clonotypes between healthy human individuals. The assay was immunoSEQ multiplex PCR, and TCRdb's table has in-frame clones only and misses some. The sample has a few million clones, roughly 93% seen once. Naive CD8 populations comprised CD45RO-negative cells positively selected for CCR7, excluding terminally differentiated effector memory CD45RA+ cells. The receptor's source is a man between 18 and 35 years old in good health. Some clones in this sample may be carry-over from other donors' samples. The sample was naive CD8+ T cells from PBMCs.

CDR3 sequence reads: CAWTGGQAPYEQYF. The CDR3 nucleotides read TGTGCCTGGACTGGGGGGCAAGCCCCCTACGAGCAGTACTTC. This sequence joins TRBV30 and TRBJ2-7, with D perhaps assigned TRBD1 or TRBD2 (6 bases each). From germline, CDR1 is GTSNPN and CDR2 SVGIG (reference sequence). The CDR3 runs to 14 residues. V shed 4 bases and J shed 2 bases, with 15 bases lying between them.